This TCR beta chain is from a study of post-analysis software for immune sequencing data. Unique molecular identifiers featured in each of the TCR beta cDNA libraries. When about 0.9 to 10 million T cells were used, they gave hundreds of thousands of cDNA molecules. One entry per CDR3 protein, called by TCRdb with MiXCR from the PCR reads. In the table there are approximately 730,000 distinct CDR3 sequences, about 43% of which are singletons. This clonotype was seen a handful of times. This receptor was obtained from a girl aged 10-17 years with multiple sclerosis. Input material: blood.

This chain's CDR3 is CASSPVGQINQPQHF. As DNA, the CDR3 is TGTGCCAGCAGCCCAGTGGGACAGATCAATCAGCCCCAGCATTTT. This chain uses TRBV7-2 with TRBJ1-5, with 7 positions matching TRBD1. The CDR3 spans 15 residues. Germline loops: CDR1 SGHTA, CDR2 FQGNSA. V was pared by 5 bases and J by 3 bases, with 7 bases of the junction left unmatched.